This T cell receptor (beta chain) emerged from a study of beta chain features in type 1 diabetes. Per germline, CDR1 SGHAT and CDR2 FQNNGV. The CDR3 runs to 13 residues. Between the trimmed V and J ends, which lost 1 base and 5 bases, there was a span of 6 bases. The sample holds a few counts of this clone. Purities over 98% were achieved in all sorted populations. The investigators reverse transcribed all of the isolated RNA, so they sequenced expressed TCRB transcripts. Data came from immunoSEQ multiplex PCR; TCRdb stores just in-frame clones and leaves some out. The table has under 150,000 clones, roughly 53% seen once.

The origin of this receptor is a man younger than 35 in good health. The chain carries TRBV11-2 and TRBJ1-5, with TRBD1 as a possible D gene (5 bases). The specimen was Tregs from blood. CDR3 coding DNA: TGTGCCAGCAGCTTAGGGGGGGATCAGCCCCAGCATTTT. Translation: CASSLGGDQPQHF.